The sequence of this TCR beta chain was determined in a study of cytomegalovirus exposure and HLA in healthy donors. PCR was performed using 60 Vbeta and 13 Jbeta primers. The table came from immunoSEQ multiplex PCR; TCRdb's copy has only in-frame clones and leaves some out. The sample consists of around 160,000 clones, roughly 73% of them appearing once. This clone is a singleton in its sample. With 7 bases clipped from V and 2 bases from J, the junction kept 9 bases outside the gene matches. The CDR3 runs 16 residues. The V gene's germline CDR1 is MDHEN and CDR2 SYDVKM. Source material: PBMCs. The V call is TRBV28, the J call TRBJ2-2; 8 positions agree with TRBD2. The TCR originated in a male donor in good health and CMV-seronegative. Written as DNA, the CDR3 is TGTGCCAGCACTGCGGGGGGCCGACTTAACACCGGGGAGCTGTTTTTT. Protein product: CASTAGGRLNTGELFF.